A selection of T cell receptor beta chains follows, all from one sample in a study of cytomegalovirus exposure and HLA in healthy donors. The assay was immunoSEQ multiplex PCR, and TCRdb's table has in-frame clones only and misses some. Of 70,000 or so clones in the sample, approximately 94% were seen once. Sequencing was done on a sample of PBMCs. These receptors were obtained from a woman aged 18-29 years in good health and CMV-seronegative. The CDR3 runs from the conserved cysteine through the conserved F or W. The D gene is left open where the match is weak. The size entry is marked missing in some rows and otherwise reads once, few, many or a size class.

. | TRBJ2-3 | TRBV7-8 | TRBD1 | CASSLAGTGFTDTQYF | TGTGCCAGCAGCTTAGCCGGGACAGGGTTTACAGATACGCAGTATTTT
. | TRBJ1-2 | TRBV2 | TRBD1 | CASRRGEDYGYTF | TGTGCCAGCCGCAGGGGGGAAGACTATGGCTACACCTTC
. | TRBJ2-5 | TRBV11-1 | . | CASSLGAEETQYF | TGTGCCAGCAGCTTAGGAGCGGAAGAGACCCAGTACTTC
. | TRBJ2-2 | TRBV7-2 | TRBD1 | CASSRGQGGTGELFF | TGTGCCAGCAGCCGCGGACAGGGCGGCACCGGGGAGCTGTTTTTT
. | TRBJ2-1 | TRBV4-2 | TRBD2 | CASSQDQLAQYNEQFF | TGTGCCAGCAGCCAAGATCAACTAGCGCAATACAATGAGCAGTTCTTC
. | TRBJ2-1 | TRBV19 | . | CASSIRHRGANQEGSYNEQFF | TGTGCCAGTAGTATAAGGCATCGCGGAGCGAACCAAGAGGGCTCCTACAATGAGCAGTTCTTC
. | TRBJ1-2 | TRBV28 | TRBD1 | CASSLIRGTDGYTF | TGTGCCAGCAGTTTGATCAGGGGGACGGATGGCTACACCTTC
. | TRBJ2-1 | TRBV6-5 | TRBD2 | CASTLAGVGNEQFF | TGTGCCAGCACCCTAGCGGGAGTTGGAAATGAGCAGTTCTTC
. | TRBJ2-1 | TRBV7-2 | . | CASSLQNEQFF | TGTGCCAGCAGCTTACAGAATGAGCAGTTCTTC
. | TRBJ2-5 | TRBV6-5 | TRBD2 | CASSYSTLAGVETQYF | TGTGCCAGCAGTTACTCGACACTAGCGGGGGTAGAGACCCAGTACTTC
. | TRBJ1-2 | TRBV4-3 | . | CASSQDQALYGYTF | TGCGCCAGCAGCCAAGACCAGGCCCTTTATGGCTACACCTTC
. | TRBJ2-5 | TRBV7-9 | . | CASSPVGRGQETQYF | TGTGCCAGCAGCCCCGTTGGAAGGGGACAAGAGACCCAGTACTTC
once | TRBJ1-1 | TRBV11-2 | . | CASSRGGGWSTEAFF | TGTGCCAGCAGCCGGGGCGGGGGCTGGAGCACTGAAGCTTTCTTT
. | TRBJ2-3 | TRBV4-2 | TRBD2 | CASSQERAGGPTDTQYF | TGTGCCAGCAGCCAAGAGAGAGCGGGAGGGCCCACAGATACGCAGTATTTT
. | TRBJ2-1 | TRBV6-5 | TRBD1 | CASTGTGSHNEQFF | TGTGCCAGCACCGGGACAGGGTCCCACAATGAGCAGTTCTTC
. | TRBJ1-2 | TRBV28 | . | CASSLTGGYGYTF | TGTGCCAGCAGTTTAACAGGCGGCTATGGCTACACCTTC
. | TRBJ1-2 | TRBV19 | TRBD1 | CASSETGDHGYTF | TGTGCCAGTAGTGAGACAGGGGACCATGGCTACACCTTC
few | TRBJ2-1 | TRBV28 | . | CASSLSGRGNEQFF | TGTGCCAGCAGTTTAAGTGGGAGGGGGAATGAGCAGTTCTTC
. | TRBJ1-2 | TRBV27 | TRBD1 | CASQGQGGGYTF | TGTGCCAGCCAGGGACAGGGGGGGGGCTACACCTTC
once | TRBJ1-5 | TRBV19 | TRBD1 | CAGSQGEGQPQHF | TGTGCGGGGTCACAGGGGGAAGGTCAGCCCCAGCATTTT
. | TRBJ1-2 | TRBV28 | TRBD1 | CASSPPTGFYGYTF | TGTGCCAGCAGTCCCCCGACAGGGTTCTATGGCTACACCTTC
. | TRBJ1-5 | TRBV30 | TRBD1 | CAWQGVGGNQPQHF | TGTGCCTGGCAGGGGGTTGGTGGCAATCAGCCCCAGCATTTT
. | TRBJ2-3 | TRBV7-3 | TRBD2 | CASSLNPAGGTDTQYF | TGTGCCAGCAGCTTAAACCCAGCGGGGGGCACAGATACGCAGTATTTT
. | TRBJ2-7 | TRBV13 | . | CASSFIDGSAYGEQYF | TGTGCCAGCAGCTTCATCGATGGGAGTGCCTACGGCGAGCAGTACTTC
. | TRBJ2-7 | TRBV5-4 | TRBD2 | CASSPGLAGPSSYEQYF | TGTGCCAGCAGCCCGGGACTAGCGGGACCTAGCTCCTACGAGCAGTACTTC
once | TRBJ2-1 | TRBV7-2 | TRBD2 | CASSLESAGSYNEQFF | TGTGCCAGCAGCTTAGAATCAGCGGGGTCCTACAATGAGCAGTTCTTC
. | TRBJ2-1 | TRBV7-8 | TRBD1 | CASSLEGRAGGAYNEQFF | TGTGCCAGCAGCTTAGAGGGGAGAGCAGGGGGCGCCTACAATGAGCAGTTCTTC
few | TRBJ2-7 | TRBV27 | . | CASRTVYEQYF | TGTGCCAGTAGGACAGTCTACGAGCAGTACTTC
. | TRBJ2-2 | TRBV21-1 | . | CASSKNLAAHKTNTGELFF | TGTGCCAGCAGCAAAAATCTAGCGGCACATAAAACGAACACCGGGGAGCTGTTTTTT
. | TRBJ2-7 | TRBV5-6 | . | CASSLHSNRVYEQYF | TGTGCCAGCAGCTTGCATAGTAACAGGGTCTACGAGCAGTACTTC
. | TRBJ2-1 | TRBV5-4 | TRBD2 | CASSRGGLAGVSSYNEQFF | TGTGCCAGCAGCCGTGGCGGACTAGCGGGTGTTAGCTCCTACAATGAGCAGTTCTTC
. | TRBJ2-2 | TRBV19 | TRBD1 | CASSNEGQGGSGELFF | TGTGCCAGTAGCAATGAGGGACAGGGAGGATCCGGGGAGCTGTTTTTT
. | TRBJ2-3 | TRBV7-2 | TRBD2 | CASSFLAGDFSDTQYF | TGTGCCAGCAGCTTCCTTGCGGGGGATTTTTCAGATACGCAGTATTTT
. | TRBJ2-7 | TRBV4-3 | TRBD2 | CASSQGGGAYEQYF | TGCGCCAGCAGCCAAGGGGGGGGTGCCTACGAGCAGTACTTC
. | TRBJ1-6 | TRBV10-3 | TRBD1 | CAIRGQGSYNSPLHF | TGTGCCATCAGAGGACAGGGTTCCTATAATTCACCCCTCCACTTT
. | TRBJ2-7 | TRBV7-2 | . | CASRPQGLYEQYF | TGTGCCAGCAGGCCACAGGGTCTCTACGAGCAGTACTTC
. | TRBJ1-1 | TRBV19 | . | CASSIVANMNTEAFF | TGTGCCAGTAGTATAGTAGCTAACATGAACACTGAAGCTTTCTTT
. | TRBJ1-1 | TRBV27 | TRBD1 | CASSSRGRRTEAFF | TGTGCCAGCAGTTCCAGGGGGCGGAGAACTGAAGCTTTCTTT
. | TRBJ2-1 | TRBV5-1 | . | CASSLTPGPDEQFF | TGCGCCAGCAGCCTAACGCCGGGTCCGGATGAGCAGTTCTTC
. | TRBJ2-7 | TRBV2 | TRBD1 | CASTGQGWTEQYF | TGTGCCAGCACCGGACAGGGCTGGACCGAGCAGTACTTC
. | TRBJ2-1 | TRBV19 | TRBD2 | CASSIPSSGAYNEQFF | TGTGCCAGTAGTATTCCGTCTAGCGGGGCCTACAATGAGCAGTTCTTC
. | TRBJ2-3 | TRBV11-2 | TRBD2 | CASRIKRGATDTQYF | TGTGCCAGCAGAATCAAGCGGGGGGCCACAGATACGCAGTATTTT
once | TRBJ1-3 | TRBV9 | . | CASSPLRALGFSGNTIYF | TGTGCCAGCAGCCCCCTGAGGGCGTTGGGGTTTTCTGGAAACACCATATATTTT
. | TRBJ1-2 | TRBV19 | TRBD1 | CASSPTGGYGYTF | TGTGCCAGTAGTCCAACAGGGGGCTATGGCTACACCTTC
. | TRBJ2-5 | TRBV6-1 | TRBD1 | CASTRDRAGETQYF | TGTGCCAGCACTCGGGACAGGGCTGGGGAGACCCAGTACTTC
. | TRBJ1-1 | TRBV11-3 | TRBD1 | CASSLRWETGGGTEAFF | TGTGCCAGCAGCTTAAGGTGGGAGACAGGGGGAGGTACTGAAGCTTTCTTT
. | TRBJ2-2 | TRBV2 | TRBD1 | CASSGQGTGELFF | TGTGCCAGCAGTGGACAGGGCACCGGGGAGCTGTTTTTT
. | TRBJ2-7 | TRBV7-2 | TRBD2 | CASSFPSGGLNYEQYF | TGTGCCAGCAGCTTTCCCAGCGGGGGGCTCAACTACGAGCAGTACTTC
. | TRBJ1-5 | TRBV19 | TRBD1 | CASTPGQGDQPQHF | TGTGCCAGTACTCCTGGACAGGGGGACCAGCCCCAGCATTTT
. | TRBJ1-5 | TRBV7-6 | . | CASRPTGSQPQHF | TGTGCCAGCAGGCCGACAGGATCACAGCCCCAGCATTTT
. | TRBJ1-1 | TRBV23-1 | . | CATQNTEAFF | TGCGCCACCCAGAACACTGAAGCTTTCTTT
. | TRBJ2-2 | TRBV2 | TRBD2 | CASSGDASGRTGELFF | TGTGCCAGCAGTGGAGACGCTAGCGGGAGAACCGGGGAGCTGTTTTTT
. | TRBJ1-2 | TRBV7-8 | . | CASSNVGAGYTF | TGTGCCAGCAGTAACGTGGGGGCTGGCTACACCTTC
. | TRBJ2-3 | TRBV29-1 | TRBD2 | CSVAPSGGGTDTQYF | TGCAGCGTTGCCCCTAGCGGGGGAGGCACAGATACGCAGTATTTT